The 10 T cell receptor beta chains given below trace back to one sample, sequenced in a study of blood T cell repertoires in COVID-19. Clones were read by immunoSEQ multiplex PCR, and TCRdb kept only the in-frame ones, dropping some. The sample lists roughly 100,000 clones, 70% to 85% occurring once. Sequenced input: peripheral blood. The receptors come from a woman aged 55-70 years with acute or convalescent COVID-19.

The chain links TRBV6-5 to TRBJ2-7; 7 bases fit TRBD2. V trimming: 2 bases; J trimming: 7 bases; junction bases outside the gene matches: 8. This CDR3 comprises 14 residues. CDR1 and CDR2 from the germline V gene are MNHEY and SVGAGI. CDR3 loop: CASSYISGRSEQYF. CDR3 DNA: TGTGCCAGCAGTTACATATCCGGGAGGAGTGAGCAGTACTTC.

V usage is TRBV5-1 and J usage is TRBJ1-1; possible D gene TRBD1, 6 bases. The CDR3 covers 17 residues. Germline lookup yields CDR1 SGHRS and CDR2 YFSETQ. V was pared by 0 bases and J by 0 bases, with 15 bases between. The CDR3 DNA sequence: TGCGCCAGCAGCTTGGGGTGGGGTACAGGGTTGAACACTGAAGCTTTCTTT. This translates into CASSLGWGTGLNTEAFF. The full variable domain, rest sourced from reference TRBV5-1 and TRBJ1-1, is KAGVTQTPRYLIKTRGQQVTLSCSPISGHRSVSWYQQTPGQGLQFLFEYFSETQRNKGNFPGRFSGRQFSNSRSEMNVSTLELGDSALYLCASSLGWGTGLNTEAFFGQGTRLTVV.

V usage is TRBV4-1 and J usage is TRBJ2-5; the match to TRBD2 covers 14 bases. Germline CDR1 MGHRA, CDR2 YSYEKL. The junction had 4 bases not matched to a gene; V was cut back by 0 bases and J by 4 bases. There are 17 residues in the CDR3. The CDR3 nucleotides are TGCGCCAGCAGCCAAGATCCCGGGACTAGCGGGAGAGAGACCCAGTACTTC. It encodes CASSQDPGTSGRETQYF.

As for this clone: At one end, the junction sequence differs from germline, possibly due to a read error. The chain links TRBV28 to TRBJ2-2; 10 bases match TRBD1. The V gene's germline CDR1 is MDHEN and CDR2 SYDVKM. This CDR3 has 18 amino acids. The CDR3 spells CASSYPGQGRSKTGELFF. The CDR3 DNA reads as TGTGCCAGCAGCTACCCGGGACAGGGGCGATCGAAAACCGGGGAGCTGTTTTTT.

This clone was detected only once. At one of its ends the junction is not consistent with the germline gene, which may arise from a read error. The chain links TRBV6-1 to TRBJ1-4; D unresolved. The CDR3 covers 13 residues. CDR1 MNHNS and CDR2 SASEGT come from the germline V gene. CDR3: CASSERFNERLFF. CDR3 in DNA: TGTGCCAGCAGTGAACGGTTTAATGAAAGACTGTTTTTT.

This rearrangement joins TRBV9 to TRBJ2-5; no firm D call. This CDR3 spans 13 amino acids. With 2 bases removed from V and 2 bases from J, the gap between germline ends came to 7 bases. Germline assignment: CDR1 SGDLS and CDR2 YYNGEE. Written as DNA, the CDR3 is TGTGCCAGCAGCGTGAGAGGACAAGAGACCCAGTACTTC. Translated, it gives CASSVRGQETQYF.

Comment on this clone: Other DNA sequences from this sample encode an identical CDR3 as well. The chain has TRBV5-4 and TRBJ2-5; 13 bases map to TRBD2. Looked up from germline, CDR1 is SGHNT and CDR2 is YYREEE (reference sequence). V lost 3 bases, J lost 3 bases, and 2 bases stayed unmatched. The CDR3 totals 15 residues. CDR3 sequence (DNA): TGTGCCAGCAGCTCGGGGACTAGCGGGAAAGAGACCCAGTACTTC. It encodes CASSSGTSGKETQYF.

V gene TRBV7-2 combines with J gene TRBJ2-2; perhaps TRBD1 as D (5 bases). CDR3 size: 14 residues. The V end was cut by 1 base, the J end by 7 bases, with 10 bases between. Germline CDR1 SGHTA, CDR2 FQGNSA. CDR3 loop: CASSLDPGFGELFF. CDR3 coding DNA: TGTGCCAGCAGCTTAGATCCAGGGTTCGGGGAGCTGTTTTTT.

The chain joins TRBV6-2 or TRBV6-3 to TRBJ2-1, with a possible D match to TRBD2 (6 bases). V dropped 2 bases and J dropped 0 bases, with 8 bases sitting between them. Looked up from germline, CDR1 is MNHEY and CDR2 is SVGEGT. The CDR3 sequence is 15 residues long. CDR3 DNA: TGTGCCAGCAGTTACGTCGGGGGCTCCTACAATGAGCAGTTCTTC. Its protein is CASSYVGGSYNEQFF.

This sequence joins TRBV5-1 and TRBJ2-2, with 10 bases aligning to TRBD1. This CDR3 has 17 residues. With V trimmed by 0 bases and J by 7 bases, 9 bases remained unmatched. Germline CDR1 is SGHRS and CDR2 is YFSETQ. CDR3 sequence reads: CASSLGDRGQRNGELFF. The CDR3 DNA reads as TGCGCCAGCAGCTTGGGAGACAGGGGGCAGAGGAACGGGGAGCTGTTTTTT.